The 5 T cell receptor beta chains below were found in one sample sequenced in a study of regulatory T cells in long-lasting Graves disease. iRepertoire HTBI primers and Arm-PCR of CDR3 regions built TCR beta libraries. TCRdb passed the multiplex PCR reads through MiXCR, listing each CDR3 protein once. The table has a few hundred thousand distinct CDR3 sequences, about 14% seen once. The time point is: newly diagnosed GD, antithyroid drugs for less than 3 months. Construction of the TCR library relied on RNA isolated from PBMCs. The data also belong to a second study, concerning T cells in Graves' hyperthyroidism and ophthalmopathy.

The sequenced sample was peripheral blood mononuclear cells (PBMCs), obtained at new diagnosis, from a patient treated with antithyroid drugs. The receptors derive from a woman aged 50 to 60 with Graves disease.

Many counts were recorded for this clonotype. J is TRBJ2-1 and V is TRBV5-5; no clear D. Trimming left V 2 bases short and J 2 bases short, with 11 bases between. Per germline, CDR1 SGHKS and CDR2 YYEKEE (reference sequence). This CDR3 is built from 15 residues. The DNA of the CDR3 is TGTGCCAGCAGCTTACCTTACCCCGCCTACAATGAGCAGTTCTTC. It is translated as CASSLPYPAYNEQFF. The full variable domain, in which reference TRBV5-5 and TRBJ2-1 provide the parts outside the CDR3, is DAGVTQSPTHLIKTRGQQVTLRCSPISGHKSVSWYQQVLGQGPQFIFQYYEKEERGRGNFPDRFSARQFPNYSSELNVNALLLGDSALYLCASSLPYPAYNEQFFGPGTRLTVL.

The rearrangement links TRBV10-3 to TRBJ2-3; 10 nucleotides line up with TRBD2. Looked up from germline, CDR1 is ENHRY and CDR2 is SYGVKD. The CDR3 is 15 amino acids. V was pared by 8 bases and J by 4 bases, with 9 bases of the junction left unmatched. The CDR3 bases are TGTGCCATCGGTTTAGGGCTAGCGGGAGCAGATACGCAGTATTTT. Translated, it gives CAIGLGLAGADTQYF.

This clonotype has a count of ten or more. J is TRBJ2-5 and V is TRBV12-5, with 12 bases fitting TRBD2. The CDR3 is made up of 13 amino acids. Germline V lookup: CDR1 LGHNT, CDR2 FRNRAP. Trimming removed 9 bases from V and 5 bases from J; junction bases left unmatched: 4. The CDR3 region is CARLLAGGETQYF. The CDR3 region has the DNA TGTGCTAGACTCCTAGCGGGAGGGGAGACCCAGTACTTC.

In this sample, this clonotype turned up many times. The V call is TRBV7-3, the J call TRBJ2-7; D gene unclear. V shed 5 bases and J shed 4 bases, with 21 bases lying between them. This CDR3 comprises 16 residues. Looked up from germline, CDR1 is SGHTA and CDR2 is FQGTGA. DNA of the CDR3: TGTGCCAGCAGCCCAGCTCGTAGTGTCGGGCCTTACGAGCAGTACTTC. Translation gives CASSPARSVGPYEQYF.

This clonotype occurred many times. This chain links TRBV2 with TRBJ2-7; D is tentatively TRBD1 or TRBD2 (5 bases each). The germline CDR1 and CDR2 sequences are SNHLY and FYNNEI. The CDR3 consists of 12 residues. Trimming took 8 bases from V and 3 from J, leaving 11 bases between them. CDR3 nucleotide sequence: TGTGCCAGCTTCCGGGACGGCTACGAGCAGTACTTC. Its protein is CASFRDGYEQYF.